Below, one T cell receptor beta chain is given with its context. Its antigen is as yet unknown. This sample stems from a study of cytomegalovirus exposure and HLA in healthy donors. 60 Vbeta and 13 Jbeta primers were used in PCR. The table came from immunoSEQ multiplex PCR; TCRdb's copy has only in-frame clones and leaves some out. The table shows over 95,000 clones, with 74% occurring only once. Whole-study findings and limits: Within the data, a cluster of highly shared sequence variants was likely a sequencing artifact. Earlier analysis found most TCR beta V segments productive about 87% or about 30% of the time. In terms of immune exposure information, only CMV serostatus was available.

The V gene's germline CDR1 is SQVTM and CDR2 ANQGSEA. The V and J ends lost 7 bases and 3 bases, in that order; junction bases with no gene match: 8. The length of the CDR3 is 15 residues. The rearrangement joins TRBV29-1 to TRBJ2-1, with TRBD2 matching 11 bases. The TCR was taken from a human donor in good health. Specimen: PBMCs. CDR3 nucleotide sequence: TGCAGCGCCCGGACTAGCGGGTTTGGCTACAATGAGCAGTTCTTC. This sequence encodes CSARTSGFGYNEQFF.